A single sample is the source of the 9 T cell receptor beta chains below, sequenced in a study of blood T cell repertoires in COVID-19. Produced via immunoSEQ multiplex PCR; TCRdb's table is partial and in-frame only. The data contain 80,000 to 95,000 clones, about 86% of them seen just once; the ten biggest clones take up about 40%. Material: peripheral blood. The source of these receptors is a man older than 75 with acute or convalescent COVID-19.

This clone has a handful of counts. The chain is built from TRBV28 and TRBJ2-1; 10 positions match TRBD2. V was clipped by 2 bases and J by 9 bases; unmatched bases: 7. This CDR3 is 15 amino acids long. Germline CDR1 and CDR2: MDHEN and SYDVKM. The DNA for the CDR3 is TGTGCCAGCAGTTTAAGGCTAGCGGGAGCAATTGAGCAGTTCTTC. This sequence encodes CASSLRLAGAIEQFF.

The V call is TRBV2, the J call TRBJ2-5, with 7 bases fitting TRBD1. The CDR3 runs to 14 residues. V trimming: 5 bases; J trimming: 2 bases; junction bases outside the gene matches: 5. From germline, CDR1 is SNHLY and CDR2 FYNNEI. CDR3 coding DNA: TGTGCCAGCAGTTGGGACAGACTACAAGAGACCCAGTACTTC. Its translation: CASSWDRLQETQYF.

This clone is a singleton in its sample. The chain joins TRBV6-5 to TRBJ1-1; weak D call: TRBD1 (5 bases). Germline-derived CDR1 and CDR2 are MNHEY and SVGAGI. There are 15 residues in the CDR3. V was cut by 7 bases and J by 2 bases, with 17 bases left in between. CDR3 region: CASIPGPQGNTEAFF. The CDR3 nucleotides read TGTGCCAGCATACCCGGGCCCCAGGGAAACACTGAAGCTTTCTTT.

This clone was detected only a few times. This chain links TRBV2 with TRBJ2-7; 8 bases agree with TRBD2. From germline, CDR1 is SNHLY and CDR2 FYNNEI. CDR3 length: 13 amino acids. V lost 7 bases and J lost 1; bases outside the gene matches: 3. The CDR3 loop reads CASTSGQSYEQYF. The CDR3 DNA is TGTGCCAGCACTAGCGGGCAATCCTACGAGCAGTACTTC. Filled out from reference TRBV2 and TRBJ2-7, the complete variable domain reads EPEVTQTPSHQVTQMGQEVILRCVPISNHLYFYWYRQILGQKVEFLVSFYNNEISEKSEIFDDQFSVERPDGSNFTLKIRSTKLEDSAMYFCASTSGQSYEQYFGPGTRLTVT.

This clone was seen a few times. The J gene is TRBJ1-3, the V gene TRBV5-4; TRBD1 matches at 9 bases. This CDR3 region has 17 residues. CDR1 is SGHNT and CDR2 is YYREEE in the germline V gene (reference sequence). V lost 4 bases to trimming and J lost 0 bases; unmatched junction nucleotides: 8. The CDR3 DNA reads as TGTGCCAGCAGCCCGGGGGGACAGGGCAACTCTGGAAACACCATATATTTT. Protein: CASSPGGQGNSGNTIYF.

The chain links TRBV5-4 to TRBJ2-5; weak D call: TRBD1 (5 bases). Trimming removed 1 base from V and 5 bases from J, with 12 bases in between. This CDR3 comprises 14 residues. Germline V gene lookup returns CDR1 SGHNT and CDR2 YYREEE (reference sequence). CDR3 protein: CASSLFSGSETQYF. The CDR3, as DNA: TGTGCCAGCAGCTTGTTTTCAGGGTCGGAGACCCAGTACTTC.

The J gene is TRBJ1-5, the V gene TRBV6-5; D unclear. CDR1 MNHEY and CDR2 SVGAGI come from the germline V gene. V lost 5 bases, J lost 6 bases, and 11 bases lay in between. The CDR3 runs 13 residues. The CDR3 is CASSPREGQPQHF. CDR3 coding DNA: TGTGCCAGCAGTCCTCGGGAGGGTCAGCCCCAGCATTTT.

The CDR3 is CASSRRSYDQPQHF. The CDR3 DNA follows: TGTGCCAGCAGCCGTCGGAGCTATGATCAGCCCCAGCATTTT. The V and J genes are TRBV28 and TRBJ1-5; D gene ambiguous. Trimming shortened V by 6 bases and J by 5 bases, and 14 bases separated the two germline ends. From germline, CDR1 is MDHEN and CDR2 SYDVKM. The CDR3 is 14 amino acids.

The J gene is TRBJ2-4, the V gene TRBV28; D call uncertain. The CDR3 is 13 amino acids. Germline values: CDR1 MDHEN, CDR2 SYDVKM. V shed 1 base and J shed 6 bases, with 7 bases lying between them. CDR3 bases: TGTGCCAGCAGTTTATCACCAGTAAACATTCAGTACTTC. This encodes CASSLSPVNIQYF.